One TCR beta chain is described in this entry. Its antigen is not identified. The data were obtained in a study of shared clonotypes between healthy human individuals. Per the germline V gene, CDR1 is SGHRS and CDR2 is YFSETQ. J was trimmed by 0 bases and V by 3 bases; bases with no gene match: 0. The CDR3 covers 15 residues. TCRdb keeps only in-frame clones here, not all; method: immunoSEQ multiplex PCR. This sample has approximately 110,000 clones, with around 66% found just once. Study findings and constraints: Estimated clonotype richness was generally higher in naive than memory subsets. Among donors, sharing of clonotypes was expected to be affected by sequencing depth.

This chain connects TRBV5-1 to TRBJ2-7, with TRBD2 matching 13 bases. Sequenced: memory CD8+ T cells sorted from blood. The subset was: CD45RO+ cells pooled with CCR7-negative TemRA cells. This TCR derives from a woman aged 30 to 39 in good health. In nucleotides, the CDR3 is TGCGCCAGCAGCTGGACTAGCGGGAGCTCCTACGAGCAGTACTTC. Translated: CASSWTSGSSYEQYF. The full variable domain, completed using reference TRBV5-1 and TRBJ2-7, is KAGVTQTPRYLIKTRGQQVTLSCSPISGHRSVSWYQQTPGQGLQFLFEYFSETQRNKGNFPGRFSGRQFSNSRSEMNVSTLELGDSALYLCASSWTSGSSYEQYFGPGTRLTVT.